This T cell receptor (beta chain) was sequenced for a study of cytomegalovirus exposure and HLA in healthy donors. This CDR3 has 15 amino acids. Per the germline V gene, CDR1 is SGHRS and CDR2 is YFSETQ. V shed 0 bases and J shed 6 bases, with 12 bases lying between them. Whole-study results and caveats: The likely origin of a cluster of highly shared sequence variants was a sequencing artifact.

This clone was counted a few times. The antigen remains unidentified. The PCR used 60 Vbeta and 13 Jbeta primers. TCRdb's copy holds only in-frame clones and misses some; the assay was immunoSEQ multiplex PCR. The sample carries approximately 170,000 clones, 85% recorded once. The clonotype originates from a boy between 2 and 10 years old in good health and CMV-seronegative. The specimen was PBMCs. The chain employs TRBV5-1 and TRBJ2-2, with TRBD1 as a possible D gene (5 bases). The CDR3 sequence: CASSLDSGIAGELFF. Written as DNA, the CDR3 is TGCGCCAGCAGCTTGGATTCAGGGATTGCCGGGGAGCTGTTTTTT. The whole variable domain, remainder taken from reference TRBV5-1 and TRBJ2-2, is KAGVTQTPRYLIKTRGQQVTLSCSPISGHRSVSWYQQTPGQGLQFLFEYFSETQRNKGNFPGRFSGRQFSNSRSEMNVSTLELGDSALYLCASSLDSGIAGELFFGEGSRLTVL.